The entry below gives a single TCR beta chain sequence along with its context. Some clones are missing from TCRdb's copy, which holds only in-frame ones; the method was immunoSEQ multiplex PCR. The sample shows 30,000 to 35,000 clones, around nine tenths of them seen only once. Germline CDR1 and CDR2: SGHRS and YFSETQ. The CDR3 runs to 13 residues. With V trimmed by 3 bases and J by 7 bases, 6 bases remained unmatched. The data derive from a study of T cell changes during pregnancy in multiple sclerosis. The clonotype comes from a female donor in good health, enrolled as a control in a pregnancy study. This chain uses TRBV5-1 with TRBJ1-2, with 7 bases fitting TRBD1. Sequenced here: CD4+ T cells from peripheral blood mononuclear cells, sampled in the second trimester of pregnancy. The CDR3 region is CASSSGGQAGYTF. The CDR3 DNA is TGCGCCAGCAGCTCCGGAGGACAGGCTGGCTACACCTTC.